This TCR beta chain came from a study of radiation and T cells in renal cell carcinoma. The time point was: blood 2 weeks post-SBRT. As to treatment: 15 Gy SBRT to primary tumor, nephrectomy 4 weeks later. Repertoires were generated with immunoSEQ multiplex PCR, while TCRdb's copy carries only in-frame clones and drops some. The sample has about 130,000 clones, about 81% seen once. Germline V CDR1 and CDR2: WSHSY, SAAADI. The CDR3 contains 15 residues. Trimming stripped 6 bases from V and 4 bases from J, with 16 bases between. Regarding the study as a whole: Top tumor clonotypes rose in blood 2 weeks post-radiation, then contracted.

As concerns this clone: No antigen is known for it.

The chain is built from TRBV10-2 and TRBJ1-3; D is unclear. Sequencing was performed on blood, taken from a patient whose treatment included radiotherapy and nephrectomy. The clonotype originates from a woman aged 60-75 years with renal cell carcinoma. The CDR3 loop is CASRGPGATGNTIYF. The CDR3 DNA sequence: TGCGCCAGCAGGGGTCCGGGAGCCACCGGAAACACCATATATTTT.